A single sample is the source of the 9 T cell receptor beta chains below, sequenced in a study of T-cell memory formation after mild COVID-19. TCRdb passed the 5' RACE reads through MiXCR, listing each CDR3 protein once. The repertoire holds 500,000 to 550,000 distinct CDR3 sequences, with roughly 22% as singletons. Sequencing was carried out using PBMCs or a T cell subset sorted from them (not recorded which). The receptors derive from an adult woman who had mild COVID-19 (a few samples of this study predate the infection). Cell type and time point are not known.

This clonotype was counted between two and nine times. The V gene is TRBV9, the J gene TRBJ2-1; TRBD2 agrees at 13 bases. Losses at the gene ends were 2 bases for V and 8 bases for J; bases not matched to a gene: 7. Germline V gene data show CDR1 as SGDLS and CDR2 as YYNGEE. The CDR3 has 16 amino acids. CDR3 sequence reads: CASSVPLAGGPDEQFF. Here the CDR3 DNA reads TGTGCCAGCAGCGTCCCACTAGCGGGAGGGCCTGATGAGCAGTTCTTC.

This clonotype showed up just a few times. The genes are TRBV12-3 or TRBV12-4 and TRBJ2-3; D gene unclear. The CDR3 totals 17 residues. Trimming took off 0 bases at V and 2 bases at J, with 15 bases between the two ends. The CDR3 reads CASSLAGQTLTTDTQYF. The CDR3 DNA follows: TGTGCCAGCAGTTTAGCGGGTCAGACTTTGACCACAGATACGCAGTATTTT.

This clonotype was found a few times. The CDR3 loop reads CASSHGGNTEAFF. In DNA form, the CDR3 reads TGTGCCAGCAGTCACGGCGGGAACACTGAAGCTTTCTTT. This chain connects TRBV3-1 to TRBJ1-1; D remains unclear. This CDR3 is 13 amino acids long. Germline V gene data show CDR1 as LGHDT and CDR2 as YNNKEL (reference sequence). V lost 6 bases and J 1 base, leaving 9 bases between the germline ends.

In this sample, this clonotype turned up a few times. This chain connects TRBV4-3 to TRBJ2-1; 8 nucleotides line up with TRBD1. CDR3 length: 14 amino acids. J lost 7 bases, V lost 1 base, and 3 bases had no gene match. Germline V gene data show CDR1 as LGHNA and CDR2 as YSLEER. The CDR3 bases are TGCGCCAGCAGCCAAGGGACAGGGTGGAATGAGCAGTTCTTC. Protein sequence: CASSQGTGWNEQFF.

The V and J genes are TRBV25-1 and TRBJ2-3, with D possibly matching TRBD2 (7 bases). Germline V lookup: CDR1 MGHDK, CDR2 SYGVNS. Trimming took 4 bases from V and 6 from J, leaving 14 bases between them. CDR3 length equals 14 residues. In DNA form, the CDR3 reads TGTGCCAGCAGTGGGGGAGGGGGGATCGATACGCAGTATTTT. This encodes CASSGGGGIDTQYF. The whole variable domain, filled in from reference TRBV25-1 and TRBJ2-3, reads EADIYQTPRYLVIGTGKKITLECSQTMGHDKMYWYQQDPGMELHLIHYSYGVNSTEKGDLSSESTVSRIRTEHFPLTLESARPSHTSQYLCASSGGGGIDTQYFGPGTRLTVL.

The chain combines TRBV10-3 with TRBJ1-1; TRBD1 agrees at 7 bases. After removal of 2 bases from V and 1 base from J, the junction contained 1 base not matched to a gene. CDR3 length: 14 residues. Germline CDR1 is ENHRY and CDR2 is SYGVKD. The CDR3 sequence: CAISERQGNTEAFF. CDR3 nucleotide sequence: TGTGCCATCAGTGAGCGACAGGGGAACACTGAAGCTTTCTTT.

This clonotype was picked up a small number of times. The chain recombines TRBV10-3 with TRBJ2-1; tentatively, D is TRBD1 or TRBD2 (5 bases each). The V end was cut by 2 bases, the J end by 0 bases, with 14 bases between. Germline-derived CDR1 and CDR2 are ENHRY and SYGVKD. This CDR3 comprises 17 residues. The CDR3 reads CAISEERGGSSYNEQFF. CDR3 sequence (DNA): TGTGCCATCAGTGAGGAAAGGGGTGGGAGCTCCTACAATGAGCAGTTCTTC.

This clonotype was seen only a few times. The rearrangement uses TRBV12-5 and TRBJ2-1; tentative D call: TRBD1 (5 bases). V gave up 8 bases and J gave up 0 bases, with 14 bases separating them. Germline V gives CDR1 LGHNT, CDR2 FRNRAP. This CDR3 spans 15 amino acids. The CDR3 sequence: CASLGHFSSYNEQFF. CDR3 DNA sequence: TGTGCTAGTTTGGGGCACTTCAGCTCCTACAATGAGCAGTTCTTC.

The chain employs TRBV7-2 and TRBJ2-4; the match to TRBD1 covers 10 bases. CDR3 length equals 16 residues. From germline, CDR1 is SGHTA and CDR2 FQGNSA. The V and J ends lost 1 base and 8 bases, in that order; junction bases with no gene match: 8. CDR3 DNA sequence: TGTGCCAGCAGCTTAGGGCCCGGGACAGGGGATGACATTCAGTACTTC. Amino acids: CASSLGPGTGDDIQYF.